Listed here are 21 T cell receptor beta chains from one sample, sequenced in a study of shared clonotypes between healthy human individuals. Sequencing used immunoSEQ multiplex PCR; TCRdb keeps in-frame clones, though not all of them. The data hold 2 million to 2.5 million clones, with roughly 96% observed a single time. The source material was naive CD4+ T cells sorted from blood. Subset described: CD45RA+ positively selected. The receptors here all came from a man aged 18 to 29 in good health.

The chain couples TRBV2 to TRBJ1-4; no firm D call. CDR1 and CDR2 (germline): SNHLY, FYNNEI. The CDR3 has 12 residues. Trimming took off 8 bases at V and 7 bases at J, with 11 bases between the two ends. Here the CDR3 reads CASLTDGEKLFF. Here the CDR3 DNA reads TGTGCCAGCCTAACAGATGGTGAAAAACTGTTTTTT. Drawing the rest from reference TRBV2 and TRBJ1-4, the complete variable domain is EPEVTQTPSHQVTQMGQEVILRCVPISNHLYFYWYRQILGQKVEFLVSFYNNEISEKSEIFDDQFSVERPDGSNFTLKIRSTKLEDSAMYFCASLTDGEKLFFGSGTQLSVL.

The rearrangement links TRBV5-6 to TRBJ1-2; unclear D gene. The CDR3 totals 16 residues. CDR1 is SGHDT and CDR2 is YYEEEE in the germline V gene. V lost 2 bases and J 4 bases, leaving 18 bases between the germline ends. The CDR3 spells CASSLGSLLGGYGYTF. CDR3 sequence (DNA): TGTGCCAGCAGCTTAGGCAGTCTCCTGGGAGGCTATGGCTACACCTTC.

The chain is built from TRBV6-1 and TRBJ2-5; D is unclear. The V end lost 2 bases, the J end lost 1 base, and 8 bases lay between the germline ends. This CDR3 spans 14 amino acids. Per germline, CDR1 MNHNS and CDR2 SASEGT. The CDR3 coding sequence is TGTGCCAGCAGTGAACTGAGACTCCAAGAGACCCAGTACTTC. This gives the protein CASSELRLQETQYF.

This sequence joins TRBV5-1 and TRBJ2-3, with 7 positions matching TRBD2. J gave up 1 base and V 4 bases, and 6 bases lay outside the gene matches. The CDR3 consists of 15 residues. Per germline, CDR1 SGHRS and CDR2 YFSETQ. The CDR3 here is CASSAGAGGTDTQYF. The CDR3 nucleotides read TGCGCCAGCAGCGCCGGGGCGGGAGGCACAGATACGCAGTATTTT.

The rearrangement links TRBV27 to TRBJ1-4; the D gene is possibly TRBD1 (6 bases). Germline loops: CDR1 MNHEY, CDR2 SMNVEV (reference sequence). The V end was cut by 6 bases, the J end by 0 bases, with 14 bases between. The CDR3 is 16 amino acids. In DNA, the CDR3 is TGTGCCAGCAGCCGCAGAGGGGGGGCAACTAATGAAAAACTGTTTTTT. It encodes CASSRRGGATNEKLFF. Drawing the rest from reference TRBV27 and TRBJ1-4, the complete variable domain is EAQVTQNPRYLITVTGKKLTVTCSQNMNHEYMSWYRQDPGLGLRQIYYSMNVEVTDKGDVPEGYKVSRKEKRNFPLILESPSPNQTSLYFCASSRRGGATNEKLFFGSGTQLSVL.

This chain connects TRBV27 to TRBJ1-2, with 10 bases fitting TRBD1. There are 15 residues in the CDR3. The ends lost 6 bases at V and 1 base at J; junction bases unmatched: 5. Germline CDR1 reads MNHEY; CDR2 reads SMNVEV (reference sequence). CDR3 DNA sequence: TGTGCCAGCAGGCTCGGGACAGGGGTTAACTATGGCTACACCTTC. Amino acids: CASRLGTGVNYGYTF.

The chain combines TRBV2 with TRBJ2-3; 9 positions agree with TRBD1. Losses at the gene ends were 7 bases for V and 6 bases for J; bases not matched to a gene: 11. Germline V gives CDR1 SNHLY, CDR2 FYNNEI. The CDR3 length is 15 residues. In nucleotides, the CDR3 is TGTGCCAGCACCCGAGGGACAGGGCGGAAGGATACGCAGTATTTT. Its protein product is CASTRGTGRKDTQYF.

The chain links TRBV5-1 to TRBJ2-2, with D possibly TRBD2 on 6 matching bases. The CDR3 is 15 residues long. Germline CDR1 and CDR2: SGHRS and YFSETQ. V lost 3 bases, J lost 4 bases, and 13 bases lay in between. The CDR3 sequence: CASSSYGTSTGELFF. The CDR3 nucleotides read TGCGCCAGCAGCTCCTACGGGACTTCCACCGGGGAGCTGTTTTTT.

This clone showed up just a few times. Within the sample, other DNA sequences also encode this same CDR3. The rearrangement links TRBV5-1 to TRBJ1-5, with D hard to call. This CDR3 region has 15 residues. Germline V gene lookup returns CDR1 SGHRS and CDR2 YFSETQ. V was cut by 0 bases and J by 0 bases, with 7 bases left in between. The CDR3 reads CASSLEGDSNQPQHF. The CDR3, as DNA: TGCGCCAGCAGCTTGGAGGGAGATAGCAATCAGCCCCAGCATTTT.

V usage is TRBV6-5 and J usage is TRBJ1-1; no clear D gene. Germline V CDR1 and CDR2: MNHEY, SVGAGI. The V end lost 4 bases, the J end lost 1 base, and 10 bases lay between the germline ends. The CDR3 is 14 amino acids. The CDR3 nucleotides read TGTGCCAGCAGTTTAATGGACCGGAACACTGAAGCTTTCTTT. Translated: CASSLMDRNTEAFF.

The chain couples TRBV28 to TRBJ2-7, with unresolved D. The CDR3 totals 11 residues. Germline values: CDR1 MDHEN, CDR2 SYDVKM. V was clipped by 10 bases and J by 3 bases, with 10 bases between them. This CDR3 reads CATNTVYEQYF. Written as DNA, the CDR3 is TGTGCCACCAACACGGTCTACGAGCAGTACTTC.

This clone was seen a single time. The sample has other DNA sequences that encode this CDR3 too. The V and J genes are TRBV30 and TRBJ1-1, with D hard to call. The CDR3 covers 15 residues. Trimming removed 0 bases from V and 0 bases from J, with 11 bases in between. Germline V lookup: CDR1 GTSNPN, CDR2 SVGIG (reference sequence). CDR3 in DNA: TGTGCCTGGAGTGTAGGGCGGCTACTGAACACTGAAGCTTTCTTT. Its translation: CAWSVGRLLNTEAFF.

J is TRBJ2-7 and V is TRBV28, with D perhaps TRBD1 (5 bases). The CDR3 runs 13 residues. CDR1 and CDR2 from the germline V gene are MDHEN and SYDVKM. Trimming took off 6 bases at V and 5 bases at J, with 14 bases between the two ends. The CDR3 loop is CASRLTGSHEQYF. The DNA of the CDR3 is TGTGCCAGCAGACTCACAGGATCCCACGAGCAGTACTTC.

DNA of the CDR3: TGCGCCAGCAGCCAAGGGCCCAGGACTGGCTCACATACGCAGTATTTT. Translating it yields CASSQGPRTGSHTQYF. The V and J genes are TRBV4-1 and TRBJ2-3, with D maybe TRBD2 (5 bases). The CDR3 is 16 residues long. Germline V gives CDR1 MGHRA, CDR2 YSYEKL. V was cut by 1 base and J by 7 bases, with 18 bases left in between.

With respect to this clone: Distinct nucleotide sequences in the sample also encode this CDR3. The chain employs TRBV7-2 and TRBJ2-5; no firm D call. The V gene's germline CDR1 is SGHTA and CDR2 FQGNSA. The CDR3 runs to 11 residues. Trimming pared 3 bases from V and 5 bases from J, leaving 4 bases between. The CDR3 is CASSFSETQYF. In nucleotides, the CDR3 is TGTGCCAGCAGCTTTAGCGAGACCCAGTACTTC.

The V gene is TRBV18, the J gene TRBJ2-2; 8 bases line up with TRBD2. CDR3 length equals 15 residues. Germline V gene lookup returns CDR1 KGHSH and CDR2 LQKENI. Trimming at V came to 6 bases and at J to 5 bases, leaving 8 bases not matched to a gene. This chain's CDR3 is CASSTLSGGTGELFF. The CDR3 DNA reads as TGTGCCAGCTCCACGCTAAGCGGGGGAACCGGGGAGCTGTTTTTT.

The chain is built from TRBV10-3 and TRBJ2-2, with D unclear. V was trimmed by 3 bases and J by 3 bases, leaving 5 bases between them. Germline loops: CDR1 ENHRY, CDR2 SYGVKD. The CDR3 spans 13 residues. The CDR3 protein is CAISERDTGELFF. The CDR3 DNA reads TGTGCCATCAGTGAACGTGACACCGGGGAGCTGTTTTTT.

This chain joins TRBV27 and TRBJ1-2; 8 bases are a match to TRBD1. Unmatched junction bases numbered 16, after V lost 5 bases and J lost 8 bases. CDR1 is MNHEY and CDR2 is SMNVEV in the germline V gene (reference sequence). This CDR3 comprises 16 residues. This chain's CDR3 is CASSPKRPGGALGYTF. The CDR3 region has the DNA TGTGCCAGCAGTCCCAAGAGACCAGGGGGCGCTTTGGGCTACACCTTC.

CDR3 sequence: CASSSPTSGSFYEQYF. CDR3 bases: TGCGCCAGCAGCTCACCGACTAGCGGGAGTTTCTACGAGCAGTACTTC. The rearrangement uses TRBV5-1 and TRBJ2-7, with 12 bases identical to TRBD2. With 3 bases clipped from V and 3 bases from J, the junction kept 7 bases outside the gene matches. CDR3 length equals 16 residues. Germline CDR1 is SGHRS and CDR2 is YFSETQ. The entire variable domain, with the rest obtained from reference TRBV5-1 and TRBJ2-7, is as follows: KAGVTQTPRYLIKTRGQQVTLSCSPISGHRSVSWYQQTPGQGLQFLFEYFSETQRNKGNFPGRFSGRQFSNSRSEMNVSTLELGDSALYLCASSSPTSGSFYEQYFGPGTRLTVT.

J is TRBJ1-4 and V is TRBV18, with D unresolved. V gave up 5 bases and J gave up 7 bases, with 20 bases separating them. The CDR3 totals 16 residues. CDR1 and CDR2 (germline): KGHSH, LQKENI. CDR3 amino acids: CASSAGVPGVSEKLFF. The CDR3 bases are TGTGCCAGCTCAGCTGGGGTGCCTGGAGTAAGTGAAAAACTGTTTTTT.

This CDR3 is CSVAPRLAGTDTQYF. The CDR3 DNA reads as TGCAGCGTTGCCCCCCGACTAGCGGGTACAGATACGCAGTATTTT. V gene TRBV29-1 combines with J gene TRBJ2-3, with 10 bases matching TRBD2. The length of the CDR3 is 15 residues. Trimming removed 4 bases from V and 3 bases from J; junction bases left unmatched: 7. In germline, CDR1 is SQVTM, CDR2 ANQGSEA.